A selection of T cell receptor beta chains follows, all from one sample in a study of vaccination effects on CD4 cells after COVID-19. The antigens of these receptors remain unknown. This table comes from immunoSEQ multiplex PCR, and its TCRdb copy is limited to in-frame clones, with some not included. The sample includes 63,000 or so clones, more than 65% seen only once; the top ten take around 4.6%. The sequenced sample was CD4+ T cells from PBMCs cultured with HIV peptides, obtained before COVID-19 vaccination. Receptor source: a human donor who had a prior SARS-CoV-2 infection. CDR3s include the opening cysteine and the closing phenylalanine or tryptophan. A D gene is named only where the DNA matches it firmly. Size tells how often a clone was seen (once, few, many) or the class of an expanded clone, and some rows leave it out.

J | V | size | D | DNA | CDR3
TRBJ2-7 | TRBV12-3/TRBV12-4 | once | TRBD2 | TGTGCCAGCATGCAGCGGGGGACCTACGAGCAGTACTTC | CASMQRGTYEQYF
TRBJ2-3 | TRBV5-1 | NA | NA | TGCGCCAGCAGCTTGTTTGGGAGTGTAAGCACAGATACGCAGTATTTT | CASSLFGSVSTDTQYF
TRBJ2-3 | TRBV7-9 | NA | TRBD2 | TGTGCCAGCAGCTTAGCTAGCGGGAGAGATACGCAGTATTTT | CASSLASGRDTQYF
TRBJ2-7 | TRBV19 | NA | TRBD2 | TGTGCCAGTAGTCGGGCTAGCGGATACTCCTACGAGCAGTACTTC | CASSRASGYSYEQYF
TRBJ1-1 | TRBV6-4 | NA | NA | TGTGCCAGCGGCCGGGGCCCAGGCCGAATGAACACTGAAGCTTTCTTT | CASGRGPGRMNTEAFF
TRBJ2-1 | TRBV7-2 | NA | TRBD2 | TGTGCCAGCACACTAGCGGTAAGCTCCTACAATGAGCAGTTCTTC | CASTLAVSSYNEQFF
TRBJ1-5 | TRBV7-3 | few | NA | TGTGCCAGCAGCTTAAAGCGGCAGTATAGCAATCAGCCCCAGCATTTT | CASSLKRQYSNQPQHF
TRBJ2-3 | TRBV4-2 | few | NA | TGTGCCAGCAGCCAAGAAACAGATACGCAGTATTTT | CASSQETDTQYF
TRBJ1-1 | TRBV7-9 | once | NA | TGTGCCAGCGACAGAGAAGCTTTCTTT | CASDREAFF
TRBJ2-1 | TRBV27 | many | NA | TGTGCCAGCAGTTACTTTCGTAGCGGCGCCTACAATGAGCAGTTCTTC | CASSYFRSGAYNEQFF
TRBJ2-2 | TRBV4-3 | NA | NA | TGCGCCAGCAGCCAAGATTTGATAGTCCTCGGGGAGCTGTTTTTT | CASSQDLIVLGELFF
TRBJ2-3 | TRBV5-4 | few | TRBD2 | TGTGCCAGCAGCTTGGTGACTAGCGGGAGGTGGTCAGATACGCAGTATTTT | CASSLVTSGRWSDTQYF
TRBJ2-5 | TRBV6-1 | few | TRBD1 | TGTGCCAGCAGTGAACTCAGGGGGCAGGAGACCCAGTACTTC | CASSELRGQETQYF
TRBJ2-5 | TRBV19 | NA | TRBD2 | TGTGCCAGTCTGCGGGAGAATCAAGAGACCCAGTACTTC | CASLRENQETQYF
TRBJ2-2 | TRBV7-2 | NA | TRBD2 | TGTGCCAGCAGCTTTAGCGGGAGGGTCACCGGGGAGCTGTTTTTT | CASSFSGRVTGELFF
TRBJ2-3 | TRBV20-1 | NA | NA | TGCAGTGCCCCTCGCCAGACGCAGTATTTT | CSAPRQTQYF
TRBJ2-2 | TRBV5-1 | NA | TRBD1 | TGCGCCAGCAGCGAACAGGGGTCGTCCACCGGGGAGCTGTTTTTT | CASSEQGSSTGELFF
TRBJ1-5 | TRBV4-1 | NA | TRBD1 | TGCGCCAGCAGCCAAGTGACAGGGGGCTTTTTTAGCAATCAGCCCCAGCATTTT | CASSQVTGGFFSNQPQHF
TRBJ1-6 | TRBV2 | few | TRBD1 | TGTGCCAGCAGTGTGGGGACAGGGGTTTCACCCCTCCACTTT | CASSVGTGVSPLHF
TRBJ2-3 | TRBV10-3 | NA | TRBD2 | TGTGCCACCAAACTAGCGGGAGAGGCGTCAGATACGCAGTATTTT | CATKLAGEASDTQYF
TRBJ2-7 | TRBV23-1 | NA | NA | TGCGCCAGCAGACCGCACTGGGGACACCCAAGGAGCTCCTACGAGCAGTACTTC | CASRPHWGHPRSSYEQYF
TRBJ2-2 | TRBV12-3/TRBV12-4 | NA | NA | TGTGCCAGCAGACTGATTCCTGGGGAGCTGTTTTTT | CASRLIPGELFF
TRBJ2-2 | TRBV11-2 | NA | TRBD2 | TGTGCCAGCAGCCGGACTAGCGGGAGGGCCGGGGAGCTGTTTTTT | CASSRTSGRAGELFF
TRBJ1-1 | TRBV5-6 | NA | NA | TGTGCCAGCACCCCAAACGGGGGGGCTGAAGCTTTCTTT | CASTPNGGAEAFF
TRBJ1-1 | TRBV11-3 | NA | TRBD1 | TGTGCCAGCAGCAAAGGACAGGGAAGCACTGAAGCTTTCTTT | CASSKGQGSTEAFF
TRBJ2-1 | TRBV7-3 | NA | TRBD2 | TGTGCCAGCAGCCCGATTAGCGGGGGGGCAGCTGAGCAGTTCTTC | CASSPISGGAAEQFF
TRBJ2-5 | TRBV5-1 | NA | NA | TGCGCCAGCAGCTTGGAGATTCTGGGACAAGAGACCCAGTACTTC | CASSLEILGQETQYF
TRBJ1-3 | TRBV10-3 | NA | TRBD1 | TGTGCCATCAGTGAGAGCAGGGGGCTTGGAAACACCATATATTTT | CAISESRGLGNTIYF
TRBJ2-5 | TRBV18 | NA | TRBD2 | TGTGCCAGCTCACCAATATTCCTAGCGGGAGGAACGGCAGAGACCCAGTACTTC | CASSPIFLAGGTAETQYF
TRBJ2-7 | TRBV9 | NA | NA | TGTGCCAGCAGCGTAACTTTGGACAGTATCCTGTACTTC | CASSVTLDSILYF
TRBJ1-2 | TRBV4-3 | NA | NA | TGCGCCAGCAGCCAAGACAACACGCGTCCTAACTATGGCTACACCTTC | CASSQDNTRPNYGYTF
TRBJ1-2 | TRBV2 | once | NA | TGTGCCAGCAACCCGGACAACTCTAACTATGGCTACACCTTC | CASNPDNSNYGYTF
TRBJ1-2 | TRBV9 | NA | NA | TGTGCCAGCAGCGATCAAACGGGTGGCTACACCTTC | CASSDQTGGYTF
TRBJ1-1 | TRBV7-9 | NA | TRBD1 | TGTGCCAGCAGCTTCCGACAGGGAATAATAACTGAAGCTTTCTTT | CASSFRQGIITEAFF
TRBJ1-6 | TRBV11-2 | NA | NA | TGTGCCAGCAGCCCCCGCCGGGGGGGTTTGCGATCACCCCTCCACTTT | CASSPRRGGLRSPLHF
TRBJ2-1 | TRBV27 | NA | TRBD2 | TGTGCCAGCAGTTTATATGGGAGGGGTACTAATGAGCAGTTCTTC | CASSLYGRGTNEQFF